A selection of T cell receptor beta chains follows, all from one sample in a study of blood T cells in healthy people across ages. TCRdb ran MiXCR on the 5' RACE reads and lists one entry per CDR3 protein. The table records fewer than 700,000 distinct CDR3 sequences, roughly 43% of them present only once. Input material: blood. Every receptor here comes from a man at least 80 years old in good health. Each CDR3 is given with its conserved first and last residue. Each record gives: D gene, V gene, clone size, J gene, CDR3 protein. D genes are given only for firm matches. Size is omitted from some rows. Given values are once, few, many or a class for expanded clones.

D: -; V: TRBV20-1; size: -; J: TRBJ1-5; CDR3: CSASQTARGEQPQHF
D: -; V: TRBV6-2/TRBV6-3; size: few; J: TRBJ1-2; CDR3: CATMRGENYGYTF
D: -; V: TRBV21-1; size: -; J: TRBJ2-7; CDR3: CASSKEETQIHSSYEQYF
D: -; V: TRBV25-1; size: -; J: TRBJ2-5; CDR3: CASSERPIKETQYF
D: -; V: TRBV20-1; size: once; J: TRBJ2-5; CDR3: CSARDWTGGGDEQYF
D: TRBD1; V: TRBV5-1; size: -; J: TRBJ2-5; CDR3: CASSGQGVTETQYF
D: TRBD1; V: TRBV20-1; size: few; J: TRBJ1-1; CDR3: CTPDREAFF
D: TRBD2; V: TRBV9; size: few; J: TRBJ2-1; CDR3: CASSVLGGRGSYNEQFF
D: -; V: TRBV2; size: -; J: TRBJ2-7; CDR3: CASSEAADEQYF
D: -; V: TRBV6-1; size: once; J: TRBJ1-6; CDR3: CASSEGGPKVSLHF
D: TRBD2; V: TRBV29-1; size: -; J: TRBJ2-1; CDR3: CSVDRRAGGNEQFF
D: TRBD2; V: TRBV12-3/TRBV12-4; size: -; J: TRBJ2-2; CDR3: CATRLAGDSNGELFF
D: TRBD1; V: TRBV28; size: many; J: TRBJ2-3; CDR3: CASLKRQGPTDTQYF
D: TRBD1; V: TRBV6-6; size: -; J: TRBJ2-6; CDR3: CASSDRQGSGANVLTF
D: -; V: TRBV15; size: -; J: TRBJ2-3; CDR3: CATSRDRATDTQYF
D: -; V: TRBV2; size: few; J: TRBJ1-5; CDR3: CASRLDSPNQPQHF
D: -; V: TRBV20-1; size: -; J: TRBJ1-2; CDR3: CSARAPGRGGYGYTF
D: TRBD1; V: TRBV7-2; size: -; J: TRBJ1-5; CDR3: CASSRGTASGQPQHF
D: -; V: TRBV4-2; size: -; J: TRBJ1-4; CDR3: CASSQYSGKRDEKLFF
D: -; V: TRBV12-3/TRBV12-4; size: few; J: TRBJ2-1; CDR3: CASTRTAYNEQFF
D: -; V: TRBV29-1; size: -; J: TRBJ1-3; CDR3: CSVDWGAANTIYF
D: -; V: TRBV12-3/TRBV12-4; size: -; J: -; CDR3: CASSLITSRRVETQYF
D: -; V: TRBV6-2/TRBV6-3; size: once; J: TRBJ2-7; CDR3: CASSYSQTSSYEQYF
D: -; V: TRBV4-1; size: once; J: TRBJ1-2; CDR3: CASSQNDIGAGYGYTF
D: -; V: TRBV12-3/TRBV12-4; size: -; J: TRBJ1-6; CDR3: CASTLGVGGSPLHF
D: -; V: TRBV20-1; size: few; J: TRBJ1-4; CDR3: CSARNLRVATNEKLFF
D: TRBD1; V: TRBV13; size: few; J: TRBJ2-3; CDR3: CASSPDRGTGSTDTQYF